Each of the 21 T cell receptor beta chains below was sequenced from the same sample in a study of shared clonotypes between healthy human individuals. Terminally differentiated effector memory CD45RA+ cells were left out of the naive CD8 fraction, which was CD45RO-negative and positively selected for CCR7. This table comes from immunoSEQ multiplex PCR, and its TCRdb copy is limited to in-frame clones, with some not included. The sample lists fewer than 800,000 clones, 92% occurring once. The specimen was naive CD8+ T cells sorted from blood. These receptor sequences come from a man under 40 in good health.

This chain uses TRBV14 with TRBJ2-7; D uncertain. Per the germline V gene, CDR1 is SGHDN and CDR2 is FVKESK. Trimming took off 0 bases at V and 11 bases at J, with 14 bases between the two ends. CDR3 size: 13 residues. DNA of the CDR3: TGTGCCAGCAGCCAAGACGTTCTCTCCCCAAAGTACTTC. Residues: CASSQDVLSPKYF.

The chain has TRBV2 and TRBJ2-3; 10 bases fit TRBD1. J gave up 4 bases and V 8 bases, and 3 bases lay outside the gene matches. Per germline, CDR1 SNHLY and CDR2 FYNNEI. The CDR3 spans 13 residues. The CDR3 is CASSGQGSDTQYF. The CDR3 DNA follows: TGTGCCAGCTCGGGACAGGGGTCAGATACGCAGTATTTT.

The chain links TRBV25-1 to TRBJ1-1; no reliable D call. V lost 4 bases and J 1 base, leaving 7 bases between the germline ends. Germline CDR1 and CDR2: MGHDK and SYGVNS. This CDR3 has 13 residues. Written as DNA, the CDR3 is TGTGCCAGCAGTGGGAGAGGGAACACTGAAGCTTTCTTT. It is translated as CASSGRGNTEAFF.

Details on this clone: Other DNA sequences in the sample encode the same CDR3. The chain is built from TRBV27 and TRBJ2-7, with D perhaps matching TRBD1 (5 bases). CDR3 size: 13 residues. Trimming took 5 bases from V and 2 from J, leaving 10 bases between them. From germline, CDR1 is MNHEY and CDR2 SMNVEV (reference sequence). The chain's CDR3 is CASSLTVTYEQYF. The CDR3 DNA reads TGTGCCAGCAGTCTGACAGTGACCTACGAGCAGTACTTC.

V gene TRBV5-1 combines with J gene TRBJ2-2, with 14 nucleotides matching TRBD2. The CDR3 has 20 amino acids. CDR1 SGHRS and CDR2 YFSETQ come from the germline V gene. Trimming took 4 bases from V and 4 from J; bases not matched to a gene: 15. DNA for the CDR3: TGCGCCAGCAGCCTACCTAGGGGGACTAGCGGGAGTCCGTTCACCGGGGAGCTGTTTTTT. Its protein product is CASSLPRGTSGSPFTGELFF.

The chain links TRBV7-2 to TRBJ2-7; D gene uncertain. Germline V gene sequence: CDR1 SGHTA, CDR2 FQGNSA. The V end was cut by 5 bases, the J end by 9 bases, with 17 bases between. This CDR3 has 13 amino acids. CDR3 bases: TGTGCCAGCAGCCCTGGGCCAGTAGTGTGGCAGTACTTC. Protein product: CASSPGPVVWQYF.

This chain uses TRBV28 with TRBJ1-5, with D hard to call. Trimming pared 2 bases from V and 6 bases from J, leaving 14 bases between. CDR1 is MDHEN, CDR2 SYDVKM, per germline. The CDR3 length is 15 residues. CDR3 in DNA: TGTGCCAGCAGTTTAATCCCTGACAACTCTCAGCCCCAGCATTTT. Protein product: CASSLIPDNSQPQHF. The variable domain in full, completed from reference TRBV28 and TRBJ1-5, reads DVKVTQSSRYLVKRTGEKVFLECVQDMDHENMFWYRQDPGLGLRLIYFSYDVKMKEKGDIPEGYSVSREKKERFSLILESASTNQTSMYLCASSLIPDNSQPQHFGDGTRLSIL.

The chain combines TRBV4-1 with TRBJ1-3; D remains unclear. The CDR3 spans 14 residues. Trimming removed 5 bases at V and 1 base at J, with 9 bases between. In germline, CDR1 is MGHRA, CDR2 YSYEKL. This chain's CDR3 is CASSVPWSGNTIYF. CDR3 nucleotide sequence: TGCGCCAGCAGCGTGCCCTGGTCTGGAAACACCATATATTTT.

V is TRBV4-1 and J is TRBJ2-7; 9 nucleotides agree with TRBD1. Germline V gives CDR1 MGHRA, CDR2 YSYEKL. V dropped 3 bases and J dropped 3; count of bases not matched to a gene: 9. This CDR3 has 16 amino acids. CDR3 nucleotides: TGCGCCAGCAGCCACCAAGTGGGACAGGGTCTCTACGAGCAGTACTTC. It translates to CASSHQVGQGLYEQYF.

The chain recombines TRBV7-9 with TRBJ1-2, with a weak D call TRBD1 (5 bases). V shed 1 base and J shed 3 bases, with 12 bases lying between them. The germline V gene has CDR1 SEHNR and CDR2 FQNEAQ (reference sequence). CDR3 size: 15 residues. The CDR3 reads CASSLEVRVDYGYTF. In DNA, the CDR3 is TGTGCCAGCAGCTTAGAGGTCAGGGTGGACTATGGCTACACCTTC.

The rearrangement links TRBV4-3 to TRBJ1-1; no firm D call. Per germline, CDR1 LGHNA and CDR2 YSLEER. CDR3 size: 15 residues. Trimming removed 1 base from V and 1 base from J, with 10 bases in between. In DNA, the CDR3 is TGCGCCAGCAGCCAAGTTGGTGCAGGGAACACTGAAGCTTTCTTT. It codes for CASSQVGAGNTEAFF.

The chain uses TRBV6-4 and TRBJ2-2; the match to TRBD1 covers 9 bases. J was trimmed by 5 bases and V by 6 bases; bases with no gene match: 13. The CDR3 runs 17 residues. CDR1 MRHNA and CDR2 SNTAGT come from the germline V gene. CDR3 DNA sequence: TGTGCCAGCAGCCGGGACAGGGCCCAGGAGGGGACCGGGGAGCTGTTTTTT. Translating it yields CASSRDRAQEGTGELFF.

The gene calls are TRBV7-9 and TRBJ2-1, with D tentatively TRBD1 or TRBD2 (5 bases each). Looked up from germline, CDR1 is SEHNR and CDR2 is FQNEAQ (reference sequence). The CDR3 extends over 13 amino acids. Trimming took off 7 bases at V and 5 bases at J, with 12 bases between the two ends. The CDR3, as DNA: TGTGCCAGCAACCTTAGGGGAGACAATGAGCAGTTCTTC. It codes for CASNLRGDNEQFF.

The CDR3 region has the DNA TGTGCCAGCAGATCACAGGGAACTGAAGCTTTCTTT. It is translated as CASRSQGTEAFF. J is TRBJ1-1 and V is TRBV7-8; tentatively, D is TRBD1 (6 bases). The CDR3 extends over 12 amino acids. CDR1 and CDR2 (germline): SGHVS, FQNEAQ. V was cut by 6 bases and J by 5 bases, with 10 bases left in between.

The chain employs TRBV29-1 and TRBJ2-1, with TRBD2 identical over 10 bases. The V and J ends lost 4 bases and 7 bases, in that order; junction bases with no gene match: 7. From germline, CDR1 is SQVTM and CDR2 ANQGSEA. The CDR3 runs to 14 residues. The CDR3 DNA sequence: TGCAGCGTTGGTACTAGCGGGATAATAAATGAGCAGTTCTTC. Amino acids: CSVGTSGIINEQFF.

The rearrangement joins TRBV9 to TRBJ2-1; the match to TRBD2 covers 11 bases. The germline V gene has CDR1 SGDLS and CDR2 YYNGEE. Trimming cost V 3 bases and J 7 bases; bases outside gene matches: 6. CDR3 length: 15 residues. The CDR3 region is CASSALAGESNEQFF. For the CDR3, the DNA is TGTGCCAGCAGCGCACTAGCGGGAGAATCGAATGAGCAGTTCTTC.

The chain couples TRBV20-1 to TRBJ2-3; D is ambiguous. The V and J ends lost 7 bases and 5 bases respectively, with 7 bases between them. Germline V gene data show CDR1 as DFQATT and CDR2 as SNEGSKA (reference sequence). This CDR3 region has 10 residues. This CDR3 is CSVWKDTQYF. In DNA form, the CDR3 reads TGCAGTGTATGGAAAGATACGCAGTATTTT.

This rearrangement joins TRBV27 to TRBJ2-5, with 9 positions matching TRBD1. J gave up 3 bases and V 4 bases, and 3 bases lay outside the gene matches. This CDR3 contains 14 residues. Germline CDR1 MNHEY, CDR2 SMNVEV (reference sequence). CDR3 region: CASSSRDREETQYF. CDR3 in DNA: TGTGCCAGCAGTTCCAGGGACAGGGAAGAGACCCAGTACTTC.

This CDR3 reads CASSLIQGVGYNEQFF. The CDR3 DNA is TGTGCCAGCAGCCTCATTCAGGGGGTGGGATACAATGAGCAGTTCTTC. The chain carries TRBV7-9 and TRBJ2-1; TRBD1 aligns across 7 bases. Per the germline V gene, CDR1 is SEHNR and CDR2 is FQNEAQ (reference sequence). This CDR3 contains 16 residues. Trimming at V came to 5 bases and at J to 4 bases, leaving 11 bases not matched to a gene.

CDR3 nucleotides: TGTGCCAGCAGCTCGCAAGCGGGAGGGCCGCTATACGAGCAGTACTTC. This gives the protein CASSSQAGGPLYEQYF. The gene calls are TRBV7-9 and TRBJ2-7; 10 bases fit TRBD2. V gave up 4 bases and J gave up 4 bases; unmatched junction bases: 10. Germline loops: CDR1 SEHNR, CDR2 FQNEAQ (reference sequence). The length of the CDR3 is 16 residues.

The chain employs TRBV11-2 and TRBJ2-7, with D uncertain. Trimming removed 5 bases at V and 4 bases at J, with 3 bases between. The CDR3 is 10 residues long. Germline CDR1 reads SGHAT; CDR2 reads FQNNGV. The CDR3 spells CASSRYEQYF. CDR3 in DNA: TGTGCCAGCAGCCGTTACGAGCAGTACTTC.